One T cell receptor beta chain is described in this entry. Its antigen is currently unknown. This CDR3 is 11 amino acids long. Trimming left V 6 bases short and J 10 bases short, with 13 bases between. CDR1 and CDR2 (germline): DFQATT, SNEGSKA (reference sequence). For every sample, around 9.6 x 10^4 TCR templates were assayed. Sequencing was performed with immunoSEQ multiplex PCR; in TCRdb, only in-frame clones are kept and a portion is missing. This repertoire shows about 110,000 clones, around 92% found once; its top ten account for 0.75%. The source of the sample is a study of siplizumab effects on memory and regulatory T cells. Study-level points and caveats: Naive-or-memory phenotypes were unassignable for roughly 80-97% of proliferating CD4+ or CD8+ clones. Siplizumab conditions gave an average of approximately 71% Treg-derived mappable alloreactive CD4+ clones, versus around 30% for controls.

The TCR comes from a human donor in good health. V and J are TRBV20-1 and TRBJ2-1, with D unclear. Specimen: Tregs sorted from blood. The CDR3 sequence: CSASIEREQFF. As DNA, the CDR3 is TGCAGTGCATCTATCGAACGGGAGCAGTTCTTC.